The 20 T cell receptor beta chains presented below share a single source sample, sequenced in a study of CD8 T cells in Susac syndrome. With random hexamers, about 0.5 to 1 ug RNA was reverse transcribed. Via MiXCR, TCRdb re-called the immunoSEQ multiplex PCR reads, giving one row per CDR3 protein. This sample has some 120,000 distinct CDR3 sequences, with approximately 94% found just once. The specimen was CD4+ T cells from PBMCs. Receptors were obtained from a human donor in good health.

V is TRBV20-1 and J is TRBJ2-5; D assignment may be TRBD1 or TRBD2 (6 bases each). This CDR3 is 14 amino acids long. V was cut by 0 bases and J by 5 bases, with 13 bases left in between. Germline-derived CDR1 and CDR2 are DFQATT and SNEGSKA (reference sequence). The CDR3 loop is CSARDPGARETQYF. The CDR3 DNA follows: TGCAGTGCTAGAGATCCGGGGGCGCGGGAGACCCAGTACTTC.

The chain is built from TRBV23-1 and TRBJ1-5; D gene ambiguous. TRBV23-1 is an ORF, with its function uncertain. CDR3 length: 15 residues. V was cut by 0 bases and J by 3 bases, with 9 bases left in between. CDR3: CASSQSMPDNQPQHF. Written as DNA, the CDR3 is TGCGCCAGCAGTCAATCGATGCCAGACAATCAGCCCCAGCATTTT.

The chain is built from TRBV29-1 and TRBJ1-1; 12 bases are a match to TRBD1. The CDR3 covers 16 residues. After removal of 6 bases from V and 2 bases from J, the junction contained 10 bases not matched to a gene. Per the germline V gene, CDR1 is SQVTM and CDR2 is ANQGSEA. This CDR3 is CSVILPGQGANTEAFF. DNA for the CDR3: TGCAGCGTCATTCTCCCGGGACAGGGGGCTAACACTGAAGCTTTCTTT.

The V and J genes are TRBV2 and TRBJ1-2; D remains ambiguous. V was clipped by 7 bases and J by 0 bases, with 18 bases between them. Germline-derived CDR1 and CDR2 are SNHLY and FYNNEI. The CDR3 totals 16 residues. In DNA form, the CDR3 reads TGTGCCAGCACCCCAAGGGTGACACCCTCTAACTATGGCTACACCTTC. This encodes CASTPRVTPSNYGYTF.

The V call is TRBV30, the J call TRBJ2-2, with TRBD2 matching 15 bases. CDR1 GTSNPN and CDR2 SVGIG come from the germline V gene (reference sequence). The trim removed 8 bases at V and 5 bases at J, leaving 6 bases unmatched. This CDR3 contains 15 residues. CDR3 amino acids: CARTSGRAWTGELFF. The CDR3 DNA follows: TGTGCCCGGACTAGCGGGAGGGCCTGGACCGGGGAGCTGTTTTTT.

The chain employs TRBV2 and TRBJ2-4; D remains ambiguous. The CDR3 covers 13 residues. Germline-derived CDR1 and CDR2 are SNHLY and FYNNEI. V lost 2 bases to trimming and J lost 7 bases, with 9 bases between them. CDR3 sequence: CASSEMGGNIQYF. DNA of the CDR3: TGTGCCAGCAGTGAAATGGGTGGGAACATTCAGTACTTC.

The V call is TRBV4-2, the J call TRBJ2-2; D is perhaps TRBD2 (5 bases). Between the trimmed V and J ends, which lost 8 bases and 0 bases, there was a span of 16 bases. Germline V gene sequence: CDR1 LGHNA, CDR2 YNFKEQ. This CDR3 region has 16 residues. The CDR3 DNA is TGTGCCAGCTCCCCAAGAGGGATCGCGAACACCGGGGAGCTGTTTTTT. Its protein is CASSPRGIANTGELFF.

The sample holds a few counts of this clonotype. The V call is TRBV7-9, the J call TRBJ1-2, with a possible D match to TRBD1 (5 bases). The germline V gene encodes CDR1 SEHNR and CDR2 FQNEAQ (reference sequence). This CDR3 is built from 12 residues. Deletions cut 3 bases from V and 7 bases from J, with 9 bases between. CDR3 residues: CASSFPRGGYTF. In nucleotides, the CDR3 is TGTGCCAGCAGCTTCCCAAGGGGTGGCTACACCTTC.

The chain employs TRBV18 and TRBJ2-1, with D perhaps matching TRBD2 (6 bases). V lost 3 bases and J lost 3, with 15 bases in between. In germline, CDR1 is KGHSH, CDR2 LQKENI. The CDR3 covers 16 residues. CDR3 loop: CASSPPYGGVYNEQFF. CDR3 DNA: TGTGCCAGCTCACCCCCGTATGGCGGGGTCTACAATGAGCAGTTCTTC. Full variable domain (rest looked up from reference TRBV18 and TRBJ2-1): NAGVMQNPRHLVRRRGQEARLRCSPMKGHSHVYWYRQLPEEGLKFMVYLQKENIIDESGMPKERFSAEFPKEGPSILRIQQVVRGDSAAYFCASSPPYGGVYNEQFFGPGTRLTVL.

This chain's CDR3 is CASSRDRGSSYEQYF. The DNA for the CDR3 is TGTGCCAGCAGCCGGGACAGGGGTTCTTCCTACGAGCAGTACTTC. The chain couples TRBV6-5 to TRBJ2-7, with 10 bases lining up with TRBD1. V shed 6 bases and J 1 base; nucleotides not matched to a gene: 6. Germline V lookup: CDR1 MNHEY, CDR2 SVGAGI. CDR3 length: 15 residues.

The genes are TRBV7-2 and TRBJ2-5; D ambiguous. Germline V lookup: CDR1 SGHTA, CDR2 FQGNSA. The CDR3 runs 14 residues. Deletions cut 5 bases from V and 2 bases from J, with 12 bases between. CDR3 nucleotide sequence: TGTGCCAGCAGCGGTACAGAGATTCAAGAGACCCAGTACTTC. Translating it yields CASSGTEIQETQYF.

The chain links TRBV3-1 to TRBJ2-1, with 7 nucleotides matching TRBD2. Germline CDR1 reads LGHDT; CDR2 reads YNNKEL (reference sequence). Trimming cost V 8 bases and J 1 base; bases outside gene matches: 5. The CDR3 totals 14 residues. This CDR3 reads CASGASGSYNEQFF. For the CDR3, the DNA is TGTGCCAGCGGAGCTAGCGGTTCCTACAATGAGCAGTTCTTC.

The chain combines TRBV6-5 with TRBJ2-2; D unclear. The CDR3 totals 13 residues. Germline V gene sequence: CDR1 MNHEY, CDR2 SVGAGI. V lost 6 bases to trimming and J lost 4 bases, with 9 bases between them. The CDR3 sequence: CASRRPGTGELFF. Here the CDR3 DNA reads TGTGCCAGCAGAAGGCCGGGCACCGGGGAGCTGTTTTTT.

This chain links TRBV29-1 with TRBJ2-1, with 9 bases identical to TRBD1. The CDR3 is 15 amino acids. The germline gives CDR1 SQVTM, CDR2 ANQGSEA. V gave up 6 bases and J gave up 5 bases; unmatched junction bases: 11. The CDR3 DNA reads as TGCAGCGTCGGGGGACAGGGAGGATGGGACAATGAGCAGTTCTTC. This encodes CSVGGQGGWDNEQFF.

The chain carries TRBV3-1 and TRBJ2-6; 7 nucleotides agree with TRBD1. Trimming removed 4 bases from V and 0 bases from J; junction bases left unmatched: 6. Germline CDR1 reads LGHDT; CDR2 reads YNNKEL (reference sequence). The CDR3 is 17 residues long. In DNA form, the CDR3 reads TGTGCCAGCAGCCCCGGGGACAGAAGCTCTGGGGCCAACGTCCTGACTTTC. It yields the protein CASSPGDRSSGANVLTF. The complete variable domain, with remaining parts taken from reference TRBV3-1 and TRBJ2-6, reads DTAVSQTPKYLVTQMGNDKSIKCEQNLGHDTMYWYKQDSKKFLKIMFSYNNKELIINETVPNRFSPKSPDKAHLNLHINSLELGDSAVYFCASSPGDRSSGANVLTFGAGSRLTVL.

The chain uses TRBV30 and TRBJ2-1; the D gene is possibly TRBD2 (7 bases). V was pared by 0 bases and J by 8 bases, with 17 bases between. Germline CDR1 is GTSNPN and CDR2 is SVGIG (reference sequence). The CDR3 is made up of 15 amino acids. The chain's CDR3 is CAWSVRRGGFDEQFF. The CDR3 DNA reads TGTGCCTGGAGTGTACGAAGGGGGGGATTCGATGAGCAGTTCTTC.

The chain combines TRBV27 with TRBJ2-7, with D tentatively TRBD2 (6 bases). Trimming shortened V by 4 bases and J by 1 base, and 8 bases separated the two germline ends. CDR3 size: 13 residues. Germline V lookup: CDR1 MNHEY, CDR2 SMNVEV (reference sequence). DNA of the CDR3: TGTGCCAGCAGTTCCCGGGGGTCCTACGAGCAGTACTTC. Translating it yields CASSSRGSYEQYF.

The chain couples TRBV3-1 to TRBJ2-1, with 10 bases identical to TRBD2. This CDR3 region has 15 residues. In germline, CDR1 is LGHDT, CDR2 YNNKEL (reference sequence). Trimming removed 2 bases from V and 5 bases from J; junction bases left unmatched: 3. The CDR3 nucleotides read TGTGCCAGCAGCCAACTAGCGGGGGCGAACAATGAGCAGTTCTTC. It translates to CASSQLAGANNEQFF.

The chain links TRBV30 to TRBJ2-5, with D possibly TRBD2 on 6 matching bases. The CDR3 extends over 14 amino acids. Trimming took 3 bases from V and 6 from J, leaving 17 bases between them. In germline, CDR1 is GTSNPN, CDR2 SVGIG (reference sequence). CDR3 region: CAWRLVSGEKTQYF. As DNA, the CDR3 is TGTGCCTGGAGGTTGGTCTCGGGGGAAAAGACCCAGTACTTC.

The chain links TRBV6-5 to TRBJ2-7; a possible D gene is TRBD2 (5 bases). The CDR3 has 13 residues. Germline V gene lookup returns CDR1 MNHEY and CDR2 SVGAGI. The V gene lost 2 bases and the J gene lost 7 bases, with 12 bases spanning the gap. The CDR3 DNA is TGTGCCAGCAGTTACAGAAGGGAGCGGGAGCAGTACTTC. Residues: CASSYRREREQYF.